Below are 30 T cell receptor beta chains sequenced from a single sample in a study of OX40 agonist ivuxolimab in advanced cancers. This table comes from immunoSEQ multiplex PCR, and its TCRdb copy is limited to in-frame clones, with some not included. The profile shows around 50,000 clones, approximately 92% of them singletons. Sample: CD4+ or CD8+ T cells sorted from blood, taken in a trial of the OX40 agonist ivuxolimab. These receptors came from an adult with an advanced solid tumor such as melanoma, head and neck, liver or kidney cancer.

The V call is TRBV29-1, the J call TRBJ1-2; 8 nucleotides match TRBD1. CDR1 is SQVTM and CDR2 is ANQGSEA in the germline V gene. Unmatched junction bases numbered 4, after V lost 1 base and J lost 12 bases. This CDR3 region has 11 residues. The DNA for the CDR3 is TGCAGCGTTGAAGCAGACAGGGGTCACACCTTC. Translation gives CSVEADRGHTF. The full variable domain, in which reference TRBV29-1 and TRBJ1-2 provide the parts outside the CDR3, is SAVISQKPSRDICQRGTSLTIQCQVDSQVTMMFWYRQQPGQSLTLIATANQGSEATYESGFVIDKFPISRPNLTFSTLTVSNMSPEDSSIYLCSVEADRGHTFGSGTRLTVV.

The chain recombines TRBV19 with TRBJ2-7; D is undetermined. The germline V gene encodes CDR1 LNHDA and CDR2 SQIVND (reference sequence). Trimming stripped 1 base from V and 1 base from J, with 8 bases between. The CDR3 has 14 residues. CDR3: CASSIGIGSYEQYF. The CDR3 region has the DNA TGTGCCAGTAGTATAGGAATAGGGTCCTACGAGCAGTACTTC.

This chain links TRBV20-1 with TRBJ2-3; D gene uncertain. Germline CDR1 is DFQATT and CDR2 is SNEGSKA (reference sequence). V lost 3 bases, J lost 8 bases, and 6 bases lay in between. The CDR3 spans 10 residues. This CDR3 reads CSASMGTQYF. The CDR3, as DNA: TGCAGTGCTAGTATGGGTACGCAGTATTTT.

The chain joins TRBV11-3 to TRBJ2-1; 8 bases fit TRBD2. The germline V gene has CDR1 SGHNT and CDR2 YENEEA. This CDR3 region has 13 residues. V lost 2 bases, J lost 14 bases, and 8 bases stayed unmatched. CDR3 sequence (DNA): TGTGCCAGCAGCTTAACAGGAGGGACTAGGAAGTTCTTC. This encodes CASSLTGGTRKFF.

The chain recombines TRBV15 with TRBJ1-4; TRBD1 is a possible D gene (6 bases). Germline CDR1 is LNHNV and CDR2 is YYDKDF (reference sequence). The V end was cut by 1 base, the J end by 6 bases, with 12 bases between. The CDR3 loop spans 15 amino acids. The chain's CDR3 is CATSRVQGGDEKLFF. DNA of the CDR3: TGTGCCACCAGCAGAGTACAGGGCGGGGATGAAAAACTGTTTTTT.

The chain carries TRBV28 and TRBJ2-7; D assignment may be TRBD1 or TRBD2 (7 bases each). This CDR3 region has 14 residues. CDR1 and CDR2 (germline): MDHEN, SYDVKM. The V end was cut by 5 bases, the J end by 4 bases, with 15 bases between. The CDR3 reads CASSSGDRIYEQYF. CDR3 in DNA: TGTGCCAGCAGTAGCGGGGACAGAATATACGAGCAGTACTTC.

The V call is TRBV5-4, the J call TRBJ1-2; 8 bases line up with TRBD1. V shed 1 base, J shed 8 bases, and the junction held 10 bases outside the gene matches. The CDR3 is 15 amino acids. Germline CDR1 and CDR2: SGHNT and YYREEE (reference sequence). For the CDR3, the DNA is TGTGCCAGCAGCTTGCCCACCGGACAGGGAGGGGGCTACACCTTC. Its translation: CASSLPTGQGGGYTF.

The rearrangement links TRBV19 to TRBJ2-6, with 8 bases fitting TRBD1. Per germline, CDR1 LNHDA and CDR2 SQIVND (reference sequence). The CDR3 consists of 17 residues. The V gene end was trimmed by 10 bases and the J gene end by 0 bases; junction bases not matched to a gene: 11. The chain's CDR3 is CATSGQGGTSGANVLTF. CDR3 nucleotide sequence: TGTGCCACCAGCGGACAGGGCGGAACCTCTGGGGCCAACGTCCTGACTTTC.

The chain links TRBV6-1 to TRBJ2-2; D is perhaps TRBD2 (5 bases). CDR3 size: 18 residues. V lost 3 bases and J 3 bases, leaving 20 bases between the germline ends. CDR1 and CDR2 from the germline V gene are MNHNS and SASEGT. Here the CDR3 DNA reads TGTGCCAGCAGTGACCAAGGTTGGGAGCGACGGTACACCGGGGAGCTGTTTTTT. Residues: CASSDQGWERRYTGELFF.

The rearrangement uses TRBV7-3 and TRBJ2-1; TRBD2 matches at 11 bases. This CDR3 region has 16 residues. J gave up 3 bases and V 5 bases, and 6 bases lay outside the gene matches. Germline CDR1 and CDR2: SGHTA and FQGTGA. The CDR3 coding sequence is TGTGCCAGCAGCCCAACCGGGACTAGCGGCTACAATGAGCAGTTCTTC. Its translation: CASSPTGTSGYNEQFF.

This clone has a single count. The chain is built from TRBV9 and TRBJ2-7; 9 bases are shared with TRBD1. Germline CDR1 is SGDLS and CDR2 is YYNGEE. Trimming removed 0 bases from V and 6 bases from J; junction bases left unmatched: 10. The CDR3 has 16 amino acids. CDR3 DNA sequence: TGTGCCAGCAGCGTAGCAGTACAGGGGGCTTCGAGCGAGCAGTACTTC. Translation: CASSVAVQGASSEQYF.

This sequence joins TRBV6-5 and TRBJ1-1; D call uncertain. Germline V gene sequence: CDR1 MNHEY, CDR2 SVGAGI. Trimming cost V 0 bases and J 5 bases, with 10 bases left between them. This CDR3 contains 14 residues. Here the CDR3 reads CASSYSRVSTEAFF. DNA for the CDR3: TGTGCCAGCAGTTACTCGAGGGTGTCTACTGAAGCTTTCTTT.

This clone was seen a single time. The V and J genes are TRBV5-4 and TRBJ2-5; TRBD2 agrees at 14 bases. There are 17 residues in the CDR3. Trimming at V came to 4 bases and at J to 1 base, leaving 6 bases not matched to a gene. Germline V gene lookup returns CDR1 SGHNT and CDR2 YYREEE (reference sequence). The CDR3 reads CASSRPGLAGVQETQYF. The CDR3 DNA is TGTGCCAGCAGCCGACCGGGACTAGCGGGGGTCCAAGAGACCCAGTACTTC.

The rearrangement links TRBV19 to TRBJ1-3; tentative D call: TRBD1 (5 bases). Trimming cost V 7 bases and J 0 bases, with 10 bases left between them. Germline V gene data show CDR1 as LNHDA and CDR2 as SQIVND (reference sequence). The CDR3 covers 14 residues. The CDR3 sequence is CASIGTDSGNTIYF. The CDR3 DNA is TGTGCCAGTATAGGGACGGACTCTGGAAACACCATATATTTT.

This clone has just one count. This chain uses TRBV5-1 with TRBJ1-3; TRBD1 matches 7 bases. The germline CDR1 and CDR2 sequences are SGHRS and YFSETQ. V gave up 3 bases and J gave up 1 base; unmatched junction bases: 4. This CDR3 has 15 residues. In nucleotides, the CDR3 is TGCGCCAGCAGCTCCCAGGGGGTGTCTGGAAACACCATATATTTT. This gives the protein CASSSQGVSGNTIYF.

This chain joins TRBV6-1 and TRBJ2-1; 7 bases fit TRBD2. Germline loops: CDR1 MNHNS, CDR2 SASEGT. The V and J ends lost 7 bases and 0 bases, in that order; junction bases with no gene match: 3. This CDR3 has 14 residues. CDR3 in DNA: TGTGCCAGCAAAGCGGGGAGCTCCTACAATGAGCAGTTCTTC. It codes for CASKAGSSYNEQFF.

The rearrangement uses TRBV15 and TRBJ2-5; a weak D match, TRBD1 (5 bases). Trimming took 0 bases from V and 1 from J, leaving 9 bases between them. The CDR3 contains 15 residues. Germline CDR1 and CDR2: LNHNV and YYDKDF (reference sequence). Here the CDR3 reads CATSRDPGPQETQYF. The CDR3 DNA reads as TGTGCCACCAGCAGAGATCCAGGGCCCCAAGAGACCCAGTACTTC.

This clone came up once. The rearrangement links TRBV9 to TRBJ2-2; D is undetermined. CDR3 length equals 16 residues. The ends were cut back, 1 base at V and 1 base at J, with 11 bases in the middle. Germline CDR1 reads SGDLS; CDR2 reads YYNGEE. The CDR3 loop reads CASSVSQGQNTGELFF. As DNA, the CDR3 is TGTGCCAGCAGCGTAAGTCAAGGGCAGAACACCGGGGAGCTGTTTTTT.

V and J are TRBV28 and TRBJ1-2; tentatively, D is TRBD1 (5 bases). Germline V gives CDR1 MDHEN, CDR2 SYDVKM. The V end was cut by 5 bases, the J end by 5 bases, with 9 bases between. The CDR3 runs 12 residues. As DNA, the CDR3 is TGTGCCAGCAGTATGACAGTTTATGGCTACACCTTC. Translation: CASSMTVYGYTF.

V is TRBV19 and J is TRBJ2-1; perhaps TRBD1 as D (7 bases). V was trimmed by 5 bases and J by 4 bases, leaving 12 bases between them. The germline V gene encodes CDR1 LNHDA and CDR2 SQIVND (reference sequence). The CDR3 runs to 14 residues. For the CDR3, the DNA is TGTGCCAGTAGTGCCCAGGGGGGATACAATGAGCAGTTCTTC. Amino acids: CASSAQGGYNEQFF. Full variable domain (remainder filled in from reference TRBV19 and TRBJ2-1): DGGITQSPKYLFRKEGQNVTLSCEQNLNHDAMYWYRQDPGQGLRLIYYSQIVNDFQKGDIAEGYSVSREKKESFPLTVTSAQKNPTAFYLCASSAQGGYNEQFFGPGTRLTVL.

The chain links TRBV28 to TRBJ2-4; tentative D call: TRBD2 (5 bases). V was shortened by 2 bases and J by 0 bases, with 14 bases between the two germline ends. The germline V gene has CDR1 MDHEN and CDR2 SYDVKM. This CDR3 comprises 17 residues. CDR3 DNA sequence: TGTGCCAGCAGTTTACTACCGGGAAGTGGAGCCAAAAACATTCAGTACTTC. Translating gives CASSLLPGSGAKNIQYF.

V usage is TRBV5-4 and J usage is TRBJ2-3; TRBD1 is a possible D gene (7 bases). Germline CDR1 reads SGHNT; CDR2 reads YYREEE (reference sequence). The V gene lost 4 bases and the J gene lost 3 bases, with 18 bases spanning the gap. The length of the CDR3 is 16 residues. The CDR3 DNA reads TGTGCCAGCAGCCCTAATAGGAGGGGGCAGACAGATACGCAGTATTTT. Its translation is CASSPNRRGQTDTQYF.

Only a few counts were recorded for this clone. V is TRBV14 and J is TRBJ2-2; 7 bases map to TRBD1. This CDR3 is 15 amino acids long. The germline CDR1 and CDR2 sequences are SGHDN and FVKESK. Trimming at V came to 4 bases and at J to 1 base, leaving 3 bases not matched to a gene. The CDR3 region has the DNA TGTGCCAGCAGCCCCCGGGACAGGAACACCGGGGAGCTGTTTTTT. Its protein product is CASSPRDRNTGELFF.

J is TRBJ1-5 and V is TRBV4-1; 7 bases line up with TRBD1. Germline V gene data show CDR1 as MGHRA and CDR2 as YSYEKL. Losses at the gene ends were 0 bases for V and 4 bases for J; bases not matched to a gene: 12. The CDR3 is made up of 18 amino acids. As DNA, the CDR3 is TGCGCCAGCAGCCAAGATCGGGACAGTGGCCGGGGGAATCAGCCCCAGCATTTT. Translation gives CASSQDRDSGRGNQPQHF.

The V and J genes are TRBV30 and TRBJ1-6; TRBD1 agrees at 7 bases. Germline values: CDR1 GTSNPN, CDR2 SVGIG (reference sequence). CDR3 length: 19 residues. V was clipped by 4 bases and J by 1 base; unmatched bases: 16. CDR3 sequence (DNA): TGTGCCTGGAACTTGGGGGACAGCCTTACCACATCCTATAATTCACCCCTCCACTTT. This encodes CAWNLGDSLTTSYNSPLHF.

The chain employs TRBV30 and TRBJ2-3; tentatively, D is TRBD2 (6 bases). The CDR3 extends over 14 amino acids. V dropped 6 bases and J dropped 3 bases, with 16 bases sitting between them. The germline gives CDR1 GTSNPN, CDR2 SVGIG (reference sequence). The DNA of the CDR3 is TGTGCCTGCCATAGAAGGGGACTGACAGATACGCAGTATTTT. Residues: CACHRRGLTDTQYF.

The chain is built from TRBV7-2 and TRBJ2-7, with 15 positions matching TRBD2. The germline V gene has CDR1 SGHTA and CDR2 FQGNSA. The CDR3 totals 18 residues. J gave up 3 bases and V 5 bases, and 11 bases lay outside the gene matches. The DNA for the CDR3 is TGTGCCAGCAGCCTACGGACTAGCGGGAGGGGAACGCTCTACGAGCAGTACTTC. It translates to CASSLRTSGRGTLYEQYF.

The chain couples TRBV28 to TRBJ2-5; TRBD1 is a possible D gene (7 bases). Trimming took 5 bases from V and 5 from J, leaving 15 bases between them. The CDR3 is made up of 14 amino acids. CDR1 and CDR2 from the germline V gene are MDHEN and SYDVKM. The CDR3 protein is CASSPQGGAETQYF. The DNA of the CDR3 is TGTGCCAGCAGTCCCCAGGGGGGAGCGGAGACCCAGTACTTC.

The chain uses TRBV6-5 and TRBJ2-3; D perhaps matches TRBD1 (6 bases). This CDR3 region has 13 residues. In germline, CDR1 is MNHEY, CDR2 SVGAGI. V was cut by 5 bases and J by 2 bases, with 8 bases left in between. CDR3 sequence: CASSTGNTDTQYF. In DNA, the CDR3 is TGTGCCAGCAGTACAGGGAACACAGATACGCAGTATTTT.

CDR3 region: CASSFQGLMNTEAFF. The CDR3, as DNA: TGTGCCAGCAGTTTTCAGGGGCTCATGAACACTGAAGCTTTCTTT. The chain couples TRBV28 to TRBJ1-1, with D perhaps TRBD1 (6 bases). V shed 3 bases and J shed 0 bases, with 11 bases lying between them. CDR3 length: 15 residues. CDR1 and CDR2 from the germline V gene are MDHEN and SYDVKM.